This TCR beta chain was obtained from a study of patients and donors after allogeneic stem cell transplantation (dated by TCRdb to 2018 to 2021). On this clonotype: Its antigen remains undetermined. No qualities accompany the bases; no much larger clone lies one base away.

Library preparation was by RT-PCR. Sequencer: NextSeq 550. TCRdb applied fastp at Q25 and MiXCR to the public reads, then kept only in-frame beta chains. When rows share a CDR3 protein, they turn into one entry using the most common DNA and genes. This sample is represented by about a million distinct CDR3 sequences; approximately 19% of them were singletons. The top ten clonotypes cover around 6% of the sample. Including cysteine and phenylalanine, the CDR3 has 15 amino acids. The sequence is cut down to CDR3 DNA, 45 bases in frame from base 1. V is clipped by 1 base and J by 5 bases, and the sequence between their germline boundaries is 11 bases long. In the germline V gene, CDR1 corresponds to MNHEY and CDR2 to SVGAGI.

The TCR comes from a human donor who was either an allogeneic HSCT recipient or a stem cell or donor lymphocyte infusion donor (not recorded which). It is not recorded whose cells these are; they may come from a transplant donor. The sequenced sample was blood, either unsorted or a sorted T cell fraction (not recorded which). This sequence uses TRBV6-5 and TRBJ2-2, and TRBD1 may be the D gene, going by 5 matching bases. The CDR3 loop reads CASSYFRARTGELFF. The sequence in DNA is TGTGCCAGCAGTTACTTCAGGGCGCGGACCGGGGAGCTGTTTTTT.